This passage covers 2 T cell receptor beta chains from one sample sequenced in a study of shared clonotypes between healthy human individuals. Clones were read by immunoSEQ multiplex PCR, and TCRdb kept only the in-frame ones, dropping some. The table has about 380,000 clones, about 97% seen once. Material for sequencing was memory CD8+ T cells sorted from blood. Subset noted: CD45RO+ cells pooled with CCR7-negative TemRA cells. These receptors came from a man under 40 in good health.

V is TRBV4-1 and J is TRBJ2-5, with 9 bases fitting TRBD1. Germline assignment: CDR1 MGHRA and CDR2 YSYEKL. The CDR3 sequence is 15 residues long. V shed 1 base and J 5 bases; nucleotides not matched to a gene: 5. The CDR3 nucleotides read TGCGCCAGCAGCCAAGGGGACAGGGACTGGGAGACCCAGTACTTC. This codes for CASSQGDRDWETQYF.

The rearrangement uses TRBV14 and TRBJ2-7; the D call may be TRBD1 or TRBD2 (5 bases each). The V gene lost 1 base and the J gene lost 2 bases, with 12 bases spanning the gap. The CDR3 runs 15 residues. Germline V gene data show CDR1 as SGHDN and CDR2 as FVKESK. DNA of the CDR3: TGTGCCAGCAGCCAAGCATGGGGACCTACCTACGAGCAGTACTTC. As protein: CASSQAWGPTYEQYF.